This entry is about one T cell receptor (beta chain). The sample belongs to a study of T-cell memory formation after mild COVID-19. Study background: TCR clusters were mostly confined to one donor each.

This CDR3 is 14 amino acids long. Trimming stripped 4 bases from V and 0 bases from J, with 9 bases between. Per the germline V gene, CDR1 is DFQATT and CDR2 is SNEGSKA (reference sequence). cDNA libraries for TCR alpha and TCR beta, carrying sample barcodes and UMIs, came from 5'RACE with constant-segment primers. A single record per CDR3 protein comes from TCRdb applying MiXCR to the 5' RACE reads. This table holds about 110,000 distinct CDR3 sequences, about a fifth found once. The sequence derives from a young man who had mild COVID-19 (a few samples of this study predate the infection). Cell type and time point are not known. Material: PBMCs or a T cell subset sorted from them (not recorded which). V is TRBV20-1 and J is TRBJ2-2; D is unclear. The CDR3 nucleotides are TGCAGTGCTACTGACACATCGAACACCGGGGAGCTGTTTTTT. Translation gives CSATDTSNTGELFF.